This T cell receptor beta chain was documented in a study of control samples from healthy donors and cancer patients. TCRdb keeps only in-frame clones here, not all; method: immunoSEQ multiplex PCR. The sample holds 70,000 to 90,000 clones, roughly 90% seen once. The germline CDR1 and CDR2 sequences are KGHDR and SFDVKD. This CDR3 spans 15 amino acids. With 2 bases removed from V and 2 bases from J, the gap between germline ends came to 9 bases. The TCR sequence derives from an older woman with head and neck cancer. The V and J genes are TRBV24-1 and TRBJ2-1, with D possibly TRBD1 on 5 matching bases. What was sequenced was PBMCs. Here the CDR3 reads CATSDSSRAYNEQFF. CDR3 in DNA: TGTGCCACCAGTGATTCGTCCAGGGCCTACAATGAGCAGTTCTTC.